Following are 32 T cell receptor beta chains from one sample sequenced in a study of T cells in Graves' hyperthyroidism and ophthalmopathy. Amplification targeted TCR beta CDR3 regions from RNA transcripts. Initially, a first-round RT-PCR of the TCR CDR3 employed the HTBI primer set. TCRdb ran MiXCR on the multiplex PCR reads and lists one entry per CDR3 protein. The sample consists of 600,000 to 750,000 distinct CDR3 sequences, 15% to 20% of them appearing once. The sequenced material came from blood. The receptor set was obtained from a man aged 45-60 years with Graves' hyperthyroidism.

Turning to this clonotype: The junction and the germline gene differ at one end; a read error may be behind it. The V call is TRBV4-3, the J call TRBJ2-1; 14 bases agree with TRBD2. The CDR3 totals 16 residues. The germline CDR1 and CDR2 sequences are LGHNA and YSLEER. CDR3 region: CASSQTGLAGVYEQLF. The CDR3 DNA sequence: TGCGCCAGCAGCCAGACGGGACTAGCGGGAGTGTATGAGCAGCTCTTC.

This clonotype was observed a handful of times. The V call is TRBV6-1, the J call TRBJ2-1, with 7 bases lining up with TRBD2. V trimming: 7 bases; J trimming: 10 bases; junction bases outside the gene matches: 10. CDR3 length equals 13 residues. Germline lookup yields CDR1 MNHNS and CDR2 SASEGT. As DNA, the CDR3 is TGTGCCAGCACCAAGGAGGGAGGGAAAGAGCAGTTCTTC. Protein product: CASTKEGGKEQFF.

Many counts were recorded for this clonotype. The CDR3 loop reads CASSPTWTGEQYF. DNA for the CDR3: TGTGCCAGCAGTCCAACATGGACGGGGGAGCAGTACTTC. This rearrangement joins TRBV12-3 or TRBV12-4 to TRBJ2-7; the D gene is possibly TRBD2 (5 bases). The CDR3 consists of 13 residues. V was pared by 5 bases and J by 7 bases, with 15 bases between.

This chain joins TRBV6-2 or TRBV6-3 and TRBJ2-6; TRBD1 is a possible D gene (5 bases). V lost 5 bases and J 0 bases, leaving 23 bases between the germline ends. Germline V gene lookup returns CDR1 MNHEY and CDR2 SVGEGT. The CDR3 runs to 20 residues. CDR3 coding DNA: TGTGCCAGCAGTCAAGACGTTTGGGGCGCCTCCCTCTCTGGGGCCAACGTCCTGACTTTC. Its protein product is CASSQDVWGASLSGANVLTF.

V is TRBV7-6 and J is TRBJ1-5, with unresolved D. The CDR3 consists of 14 residues. The V and J ends lost 1 base and 6 bases respectively, with 10 bases between them. Germline V gives CDR1 SGHVS, CDR2 FNYEAQ. CDR3 DNA sequence: TGTGCCAGCAGCTTAGTCGCCGGAGCTCAGCCCCAGCATTTT. It is translated as CASSLVAGAQPQHF.

The chain combines TRBV30 with TRBJ2-5; either TRBD1 or TRBD2 may fit D (5 bases each). Germline V gene sequence: CDR1 GTSNPN, CDR2 SVGIG (reference sequence). The CDR3 spans 14 residues. Between the trimmed V and J ends, which lost 2 bases and 8 bases, there was a span of 18 bases. The CDR3 spells CAWSPDGVWDTQYF. The CDR3 coding sequence is TGTGCCTGGAGTCCAGACGGGGTATGGGACACCCAGTACTTC.

This clonotype has more than one count but fewer than ten. This sequence joins TRBV20-1 and TRBJ1-2, with D uncertain. The CDR3 has 16 residues. V was cut by 0 bases and J by 5 bases, with 19 bases left in between. Germline-derived CDR1 and CDR2 are DFQATT and SNEGSKA (reference sequence). The CDR3 DNA reads TGCAGTGCTAGAGATTCGGTTTTAGGGAGAGGGTATGGCTACACCTTC. Its translation: CSARDSVLGRGYGYTF.

The V call is TRBV6-5, the J call TRBJ1-1; 12 bases agree with TRBD1. Germline V gene lookup returns CDR1 MNHEY and CDR2 SVGAGI. Unmatched junction bases numbered 3, after V lost 2 bases and J lost 5 bases. The length of the CDR3 is 15 residues. The DNA of the CDR3 is TGTGCCAGCAGTTACGGGGACAGGGGGCGAACTGAAGCTTTCTTT. Its translation: CASSYGDRGRTEAFF.

This clonotype was seen a few times. A much larger clonotype is one base distant, so this may be a read error. V is TRBV29-1 and J is TRBJ1-2, with a weak D call TRBD1 (6 bases). The germline V gene has CDR1 SQVTM and CDR2 ANQGSEA. V was clipped by 7 bases and J by 0 bases, with 15 bases between them. This CDR3 has 14 amino acids. In DNA, the CDR3 is TGCAGCGCTGAGGGGACACTACCTAACTATGGCTACACCTTC. As protein: CSAEGTLPNYGYTF. The whole variable domain, filled in from reference TRBV29-1 and TRBJ1-2, reads SAVISQKPSRDICQRGTSLTIQCQVDSQVTMMFWYRQQPGQSLTLIATANQGSEATYESGFVIDKFPISRPNLTFSTLTVSNMSPEDSSIYLCSAEGTLPNYGYTFGSGTRLTVV.

This clonotype has ten or more counts. The chain has TRBV7-9 and TRBJ2-1; TRBD2 agrees at 12 bases. Unmatched junction bases numbered 4, after V lost 5 bases and J lost 2 bases. In germline, CDR1 is SEHNR, CDR2 FQNEAQ (reference sequence). The CDR3 has 16 amino acids. The DNA for the CDR3 is TGTGCCAGCAGCGTCGGACTAGCGGGAACCTACAATGAGCAGTTCTTC. This sequence encodes CASSVGLAGTYNEQFF.

At least ten counts were recorded for this clonotype. The chain recombines TRBV28 with TRBJ2-7, with 9 positions matching TRBD1. CDR1 MDHEN and CDR2 SYDVKM come from the germline V gene. Germline trimming cut 7 bases from V and 3 bases from J; bases unmatched to any gene: 10. This CDR3 spans 15 amino acids. The CDR3 protein is CASTQTGGRFYEQYF. CDR3 bases: TGTGCCAGCACCCAAACAGGGGGCCGATTCTACGAGCAGTACTTC.

This clonotype was found many times. The chain combines TRBV27 with TRBJ2-7; TRBD1 is a possible D gene (5 bases). The germline V and J ends were trimmed by 6 bases and 6 bases, with 15 bases remaining between them. Per germline, CDR1 MNHEY and CDR2 SMNVEV (reference sequence). The CDR3 loop spans 13 amino acids. DNA of the CDR3: TGTGCCAGCAGGACAGCCTACCCCCCCGAGCAGTACTTC. Its protein product is CASRTAYPPEQYF.

The chain has TRBV5-5 and TRBJ2-2, with 9 bases that match TRBD2. The J segment lost 6 bases and the V segment lost 4 bases, leaving 10 bases of the junction unmatched. CDR1 SGHKS and CDR2 YYEKEE come from the germline V gene (reference sequence). CDR3 size: 16 residues. CDR3 sequence: CASSPNSGSSSGELFF. The CDR3 region has the DNA TGTGCCAGCAGCCCTAATAGCGGGAGTAGTTCCGGGGAGCTGTTTTTT.

This clonotype was counted a few times. A much larger clone sits a single nucleotide away, making a read error possible. The CDR3 nucleotides read TGTGCCAGCATCTTGGGACCTAATGAAAAACTGCTTTTT. As protein: CASILGPNEKLLF. This chain uses TRBV6-1 with TRBJ1-4; a weak D match, TRBD1 (5 bases). CDR1 is MNHNS and CDR2 is SASEGT in the germline V gene. The CDR3 length is 13 residues.

The sample holds many counts of this clonotype. The chain joins TRBV11-2 to TRBJ1-6, with D hard to call. Germline values: CDR1 SGHAT, CDR2 FQNNGV. The length of the CDR3 is 16 residues. The V and J ends lost 5 bases and 1 base respectively, with 12 bases between them. DNA for the CDR3: TGTGCCAGCAGCCCCTCAGACGGGTCCTATAATTCACCCCTCCACTTT. This sequence encodes CASSPSDGSYNSPLHF.

This clonotype was seen repeatedly, ten times or more. V gene TRBV28 combines with J gene TRBJ2-7; D might be TRBD2 (6 bases). Germline V gene lookup returns CDR1 MDHEN and CDR2 SYDVKM. The V end lost 2 bases, the J end lost 8 bases, and 10 bases lay between the germline ends. The CDR3 covers 12 residues. The CDR3, as DNA: TGTGCCAGCAGTTTACGGGGGTACAAGCAGTACTTC. Protein sequence: CASSLRGYKQYF.

J is TRBJ2-7 and V is TRBV7-2; TRBD1 matches at 7 bases. J gave up 7 bases and V 1 base, and 4 bases lay outside the gene matches. This CDR3 is 13 amino acids long. Germline CDR1 reads SGHTA; CDR2 reads FQGNSA. In DNA, the CDR3 is TGTGCCAGCAGCTTAGGCCAGGACAGGGAGCAGTACTTC. It encodes CASSLGQDREQYF. Together with reference TRBV7-2 and TRBJ2-7, the CDR3 gives the full variable domain: GAGVSQSPSNKVTEKGKDVELRCDPISGHTALYWYRQSLGQGLEFLIYFQGNSAPDKSGLPSDRFSAERTGGSVSTLTIQRTQQEDSAVYLCASSLGQDREQYFGPGTRLTVT.

This clonotype turned up a few times. The chain links TRBV6-9 to TRBJ2-7; 7 positions match TRBD1. The CDR3 is 14 amino acids. The V gene's germline CDR1 is MNHGY and CDR2 SVAAGI. The J segment lost 7 bases and the V segment lost 3 bases, leaving 9 bases of the junction unmatched. The CDR3 coding sequence is TGTGCCAGCAGTTACGGGACAGCTAAGGGGGAGCAGTACTTC. It codes for CASSYGTAKGEQYF.

This clonotype was found many times. This chain joins TRBV5-4 and TRBJ2-1; 9 bases line up with TRBD2. Germline V gene sequence: CDR1 SGHNT, CDR2 YYREEE (reference sequence). The CDR3 runs 14 residues. V lost 0 bases and J lost 14; bases outside the gene matches: 9. Here the CDR3 reads CASSLGGRGAREFF. The CDR3 DNA reads TGTGCCAGCAGCTTGGGCGGGAGGGGAGCGCGTGAGTTCTTC.

This clonotype was observed a handful of times. The V and J genes are TRBV9 and TRBJ1-1, with D unclear. Looked up from germline, CDR1 is SGDLS and CDR2 is YYNGEE. CDR3 length equals 15 residues. V was trimmed by 4 bases and J by 1 base, leaving 14 bases between them. CDR3 DNA sequence: TGTGCCAGCAGCCCCTATCTCTGGACGAACACTGAAGCTTTCTTT. Residues: CASSPYLWTNTEAFF.

This chain links TRBV12-3 or TRBV12-4 with TRBJ2-5; D gene unclear. Trimming took 2 bases from V and 7 from J, leaving 8 bases between them. The CDR3 loop spans 12 amino acids. CDR3 residues: CASSLTSGTQYF. The CDR3, as DNA: TGTGCCAGCAGTTTAACTTCGGGGACCCAGTACTTC.

This clonotype was detected ten times or more. The chain links TRBV12-5 to TRBJ1-1; tentatively, D is TRBD1 (5 bases). The CDR3 extends over 13 amino acids. CDR1 and CDR2 from the germline V gene are LGHNT and FRNRAP. V was clipped by 9 bases and J by 0 bases, with 11 bases between them. For the CDR3, the DNA is TGTGCTAGGTTGACAGCGATGAACACTGAAGCTTTCTTT. It is translated as CARLTAMNTEAFF.

This clonotype was detected many times. The J gene is TRBJ1-1, the V gene TRBV19; D remains unclear. Germline-derived CDR1 and CDR2 are LNHDA and SQIVND (reference sequence). The CDR3 sequence is 15 residues long. The V and J ends lost 0 bases and 1 base respectively, with 9 bases between them. The CDR3 reads CASSIDARGNTEAFF. The CDR3 coding sequence is TGTGCCAGTAGTATAGATGCGCGGGGGAACACTGAAGCTTTCTTT.

The chain has TRBV7-6 and TRBJ2-5; tentatively, D is TRBD1 (6 bases). V lost 5 bases and J 0 bases, leaving 16 bases between the germline ends. The CDR3 has 16 residues. Germline CDR1 and CDR2: SGHVS and FNYEAQ. CDR3 region: CASSGDRWWYQETQYF. The CDR3, as DNA: TGTGCCAGCAGCGGAGACAGGTGGTGGTACCAAGAGACCCAGTACTTC.

The V call is TRBV5-1, the J call TRBJ1-1, with a weak D call TRBD1 (5 bases). CDR1 is SGHRS, CDR2 YFSETQ, per germline. The germline V and J ends were trimmed by 5 bases and 2 bases, with 13 bases remaining between them. The CDR3 is 14 residues long. The CDR3: CASRQQEGNTEAFF. The CDR3 nucleotides are TGCGCCAGCAGGCAACAGGAGGGAAACACTGAAGCTTTCTTT.

This clonotype occurred many times. V usage is TRBV6-5 and J usage is TRBJ2-7, with 8 bases that match TRBD2. CDR3 length equals 13 residues. Germline CDR1 reads MNHEY; CDR2 reads SVGAGI. V shed 1 base, J shed 7 bases, and the junction held 3 bases outside the gene matches. The CDR3 sequence is CASSYWREEEQYF. CDR3 nucleotide sequence: TGTGCCAGCAGTTACTGGCGGGAGGAGGAGCAGTACTTC.

Points on this clonotype: One base away lies a much larger clone, so this may be a sequencing read error. The V and J genes are TRBV11-3 and TRBJ2-1, with 7 bases aligning to TRBD1. Germline CDR1 and CDR2: SGHNT and YENEEA. CDR3 length: 15 residues. The DNA for the CDR3 is TGTACCAGCAGCTCACGGGACAGCTCCTACAATGAGCAGTTCTTC. As protein: CTSSSRDSSYNEQFF.

This clonotype showed up many times. The rearrangement joins TRBV13 to TRBJ2-1; 10 bases line up with TRBD1. V was clipped by 0 bases and J by 3 bases; unmatched bases: 2. The V gene's germline CDR1 is PRHDT and CDR2 FYEKMQ (reference sequence). The CDR3 has 16 residues. The CDR3 here is CASSLGGTGVYNEQFF. In DNA, the CDR3 is TGTGCCAGCAGCTTAGGCGGGACAGGGGTCTACAATGAGCAGTTCTTC. Full variable domain (rest looked up from reference TRBV13 and TRBJ2-1): AAGVIQSPRHLIKEKRETATLKCYPIPRHDTVYWYQQGPGQDPQFLISFYEKMQSDKGSIPDRFSAQQFSDYHSELNMSSLELGDSALYFCASSLGGTGVYNEQFFGPGTRLTVL.

There are many counts of this clonotype. The chain links TRBV2 to TRBJ2-3, with 9 bases aligning to TRBD2. Trimming removed 5 bases from V and 4 bases from J; junction bases left unmatched: 7. The CDR3 is made up of 15 amino acids. Germline CDR1 reads SNHLY; CDR2 reads FYNNEI. CDR3 nucleotide sequence: TGTGCCAGCAGTCCGACTAGCGGAGGACCAGATACGCAGTATTTT. Its protein is CASSPTSGGPDTQYF.

To note about this clonotype: Since a much larger clone is just one base distant, this may be a read error. The genes are TRBV28 and TRBJ1-2; D ambiguous. The CDR3 has 12 residues. Per germline, CDR1 MDHEN and CDR2 SYDVKM. The DNA of the CDR3 is TGTGCCAGCGGTTTGCCCAGCTATGGCTACACCTTC. It translates to CASGLPSYGYTF.

This clonotype has a count of ten or more. The chain employs TRBV7-2 and TRBJ1-2, with TRBD1 matching over 7 bases. The junction had 6 bases not matched to a gene; V was cut back by 3 bases and J by 8 bases. The CDR3 is 13 amino acids. The germline gives CDR1 SGHTA, CDR2 FQGNSA. CDR3 bases: TGTGCCAGCAGCTTTGAGGGGGCGGGCGGCTACACCTTC. Translation gives CASSFEGAGGYTF.

The rearrangement uses TRBV6-5 and TRBJ2-1; 11 bases match TRBD2. Unmatched junction bases numbered 2, after V lost 2 bases and J lost 8 bases. CDR1 MNHEY and CDR2 SVGAGI come from the germline V gene. This CDR3 region has 14 residues. CDR3 amino acids: CASSYTSGSHEQFF. The CDR3, as DNA: TGTGCCAGCAGTTACACTAGCGGGAGCCATGAGCAGTTCTTC.